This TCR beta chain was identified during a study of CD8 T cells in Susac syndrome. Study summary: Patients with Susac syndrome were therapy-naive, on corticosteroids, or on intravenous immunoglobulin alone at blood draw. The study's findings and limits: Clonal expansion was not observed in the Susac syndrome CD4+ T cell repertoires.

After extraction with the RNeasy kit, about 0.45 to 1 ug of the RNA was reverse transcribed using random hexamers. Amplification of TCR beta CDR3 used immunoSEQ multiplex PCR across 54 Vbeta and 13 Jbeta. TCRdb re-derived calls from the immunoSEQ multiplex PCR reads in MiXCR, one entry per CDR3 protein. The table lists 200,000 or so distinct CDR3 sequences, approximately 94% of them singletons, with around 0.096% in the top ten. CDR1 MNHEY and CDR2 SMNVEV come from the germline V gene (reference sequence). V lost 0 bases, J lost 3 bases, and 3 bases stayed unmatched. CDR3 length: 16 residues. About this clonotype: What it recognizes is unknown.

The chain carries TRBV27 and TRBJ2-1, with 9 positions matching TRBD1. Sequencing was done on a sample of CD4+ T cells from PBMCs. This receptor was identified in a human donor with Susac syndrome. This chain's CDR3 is CASSLSGDRVYNEQFF. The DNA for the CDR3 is TGTGCCAGCAGTTTATCGGGGGACAGGGTCTACAATGAGCAGTTCTTC.